The 29 T cell receptor beta chains given below trace back to one sample, sequenced in a study of regulatory T cells in long-lasting Graves disease. CDR3 regions were amplified by Arm-PCR using iRepertoire HTBI primers to build TCR beta libraries. TCRdb fed the multiplex PCR reads into MiXCR, producing one record per CDR3 protein. The repertoire has around 400,000 distinct CDR3 sequences, around 23% of them found once; the top ten carry around a quarter. Stated time point: persistent/refractory GD, antithyroid drugs over 5 years with positive TRAb. PBMC-extracted RNA yielded the TCR library. The material was peripheral blood mononuclear cells (PBMCs), obtained when the disease was refractory, from a patient treated with antithyroid drugs. Every receptor here comes from a woman aged 40 to 55 with Graves disease.

This clonotype has ten or more counts. The chain carries TRBV7-8 and TRBJ2-7; D might be TRBD2 (6 bases). Germline values: CDR1 SGHVS, CDR2 FQNEAQ. Between the trimmed V and J ends, which lost 0 bases and 2 bases, there was a span of 14 bases. The CDR3 consists of 16 residues. CDR3: CASSLAFGSIAYEQYF. In DNA, the CDR3 is TGTGCCAGCAGCTTAGCCTTCGGGAGTATCGCCTACGAGCAGTACTTC.

The rearrangement links TRBV28 to TRBJ2-3; TRBD2 agrees at 14 bases. Germline CDR1 MDHEN, CDR2 SYDVKM. The ends lost 3 bases at V and 1 base at J; junction bases unmatched: 21. There are 23 residues in the CDR3. The CDR3 loop is CASSFSDPHRRTSGRIRTDTQYF. CDR3 DNA: TGTGCCAGCAGTTTTTCGGACCCCCACAGGCGGACTAGCGGGAGGATACGCACAGATACGCAGTATTTT.

The chain carries TRBV7-9 and TRBJ1-4, with 9 positions matching TRBD1. There are 17 residues in the CDR3. Trimming took 8 bases from V and 0 from J; bases not matched to a gene: 10. The germline V gene has CDR1 SEHNR and CDR2 FQNEAQ (reference sequence). This CDR3 is CASSQQGATTTNEKLFF. The CDR3 region has the DNA TGTGCCAGCTCACAACAGGGGGCTACTACAACTAATGAAAAACTGTTTTTT.

CDR3 amino acids: CASSLLAGGAYEQYF. CDR3 DNA sequence: TGTGCCAGCAGCTTACTGGCGGGTGGGGCCTACGAGCAGTACTTC. The genes are TRBV11-2 and TRBJ2-7; D might be TRBD2 (5 bases). Germline V CDR1 and CDR2: SGHAT, FQNNGV. CDR3 length: 15 amino acids. V was trimmed by 2 bases and J by 2 bases, leaving 13 bases between them.

Ten or more counts support this clonotype. The chain recombines TRBV11-2 with TRBJ1-5; D not resolved. The CDR3 totals 15 residues. The V gene lost 5 bases and the J gene lost 0 bases, with 11 bases spanning the gap. Germline V gene data show CDR1 as SGHAT and CDR2 as FQNNGV. The CDR3 DNA is TGTGCCAGCAGCCCCCACCAATATAGCAATCAGCCCCAGCATTTT. This codes for CASSPHQYSNQPQHF.

This clonotype was seen more than once but under ten times. The rearrangement links TRBV10-3 to TRBJ1-1, with TRBD1 matching 9 bases. CDR3 size: 18 residues. V lost 0 bases and J lost 2; bases outside the gene matches: 10. Germline V lookup: CDR1 ENHRY, CDR2 SYGVKD. The CDR3 coding sequence is TGTGCCATCAGTGAGTCCGCCCGGGACAGGGCCCTCAACACTGAAGCTTTCTTT. It is translated as CAISESARDRALNTEAFF.

This clonotype was recorded a few times. The chain combines TRBV6-2 or TRBV6-3 with TRBJ1-4; possibly TRBD1 for D (5 bases). This CDR3 has 15 residues. Germline loops: CDR1 MNHEY, CDR2 SVGEGT. Trimming took off 4 bases at V and 8 bases at J, with 17 bases between the two ends. The CDR3 loop is CASSFPGQFYEKLFF. The CDR3 DNA reads TGTGCCAGCAGTTTCCCTGGACAATTCTACGAAAAACTGTTTTTT.

This clonotype was counted between two and nine times. This chain joins TRBV7-3 and TRBJ1-6; maybe TRBD1 (5 bases). Germline loops: CDR1 SGHTA, CDR2 FQGTGA. The length of the CDR3 is 15 residues. V was clipped by 2 bases and J by 9 bases, with 14 bases between them. CDR3 protein: CASSLRGAGGSPLHF. In nucleotides, the CDR3 is TGTGCCAGCAGCTTACGCGGGGCTGGGGGTTCACCCCTCCACTTT.

The chain combines TRBV12-3 or TRBV12-4 with TRBJ2-4; no definite D call. This CDR3 spans 15 amino acids. V lost 2 bases, J lost 0 bases, and 8 bases lay in between. CDR3 DNA: TGTGCCAGCAGTTTAAGATTCTTAGCCAAAAACATTCAGTACTTC. Encoded protein: CASSLRFLAKNIQYF.

This clonotype was seen ten or more times. V gene TRBV28 combines with J gene TRBJ2-7, with D possibly called TRBD1 or TRBD2 (5 bases each). The CDR3 covers 14 residues. Germline V lookup: CDR1 MDHEN, CDR2 SYDVKM. Trimming removed 2 bases at V and 4 bases at J, with 12 bases between. CDR3 in DNA: TGTGCCAGCAGTTTAAGGGTTGGGGGATACGAGCAGTACTTC. Its translation is CASSLRVGGYEQYF.

This clonotype appeared many times. This chain links TRBV15 with TRBJ2-1; TRBD2 aligns across 11 bases. CDR1 LNHNV and CDR2 YYDKDF come from the germline V gene (reference sequence). Trimming removed 0 bases from V and 6 bases from J; junction bases left unmatched: 7. This CDR3 contains 17 residues. CDR3 bases: TGTGCCACCAGCAGAGATAGGTGGCTAGCGGGAGGCAATGAGCAGTTCTTC. It encodes CATSRDRWLAGGNEQFF.

This clonotype has just one count. The likely explanation is a read error, given a far larger clone one base away. V usage is TRBV28 and J usage is TRBJ2-5; unclear D gene. The DNA end is a closer match to TRBJ2-7, so the J assignment may be wrong. This CDR3 is 19 amino acids long. Germline CDR1 is MDHEN and CDR2 is SYDVKM. The CDR3 coding sequence is TGTGCCAGCAGCCCCATCACTGGACCGACCTGTTGGGTCGATTACGAGCAGTACTTC. Translating gives CASSPITGPTCWVDYEQYF.

This clonotype has a handful of counts. The rearrangement uses TRBV12-3 or TRBV12-4 and TRBJ2-2; 7 nucleotides agree with TRBD2. This CDR3 is 13 amino acids long. With 7 bases clipped from V and 4 bases from J, the junction kept 3 bases outside the gene matches. For the CDR3, the DNA is TGTGCCAGCACTGGGGGGGTCACCGGGGAGCTGTTTTTT. It specifies CASTGGVTGELFF.

This clonotype was picked up many times. This chain joins TRBV2 and TRBJ1-1; tentative D call: TRBD1 (5 bases). This CDR3 is 13 amino acids long. Trimming removed 4 bases from V and 6 bases from J, with 12 bases in between. Germline CDR1 reads SNHLY; CDR2 reads FYNNEI. Written as DNA, the CDR3 is TGTGCCAGCAGTGGGACATCCCTTCCTGAAGCTTTCTTT. Encoded protein: CASSGTSLPEAFF.

This clonotype was found a few times. A much larger clone differs by one base, so this may be a read error. V and J are TRBV28 and TRBJ1-5, with unresolved D. The CDR3 totals 14 residues. The germline gives CDR1 MDHEN, CDR2 SYDVKM. The CDR3 region has the DNA TGTGTCACCTCCGCCCCTGGCAGCAATCAGCCCCAGCATTTT. Its protein product is CVTSAPGSNQPQHF.

This clonotype was seen many times. The V gene is TRBV5-6, the J gene TRBJ1-1, with 7 bases fitting TRBD1. The CDR3 sequence is 14 residues long. Germline CDR1 is SGHDT and CDR2 is YYEEEE. Germline trimming cut 2 bases from V and 7 bases from J; bases unmatched to any gene: 8. The DNA for the CDR3 is TGTGCCAGCAGCTTTCTGACAGGGAAGGTTGAAGCTTTCTTT. Translation gives CASSFLTGKVEAFF. Drawing the rest from reference TRBV5-6 and TRBJ1-1, the complete variable domain is DAGVTQSPTHLIKTRGQQVTLRCSPKSGHDTVSWYQQALGQGPQFIFQYYEEEERQRGNFPDRFSGHQFPNYSSELNVNALLLGDSALYLCASSFLTGKVEAFFGQGTRLTVV.

This clonotype was detected many times. This chain uses TRBV28 with TRBJ1-5; D is possibly TRBD1 (5 bases). Per the germline V gene, CDR1 is MDHEN and CDR2 is SYDVKM. The CDR3 has 14 amino acids. The CDR3 DNA sequence: TGTGCGACCACCGGGACTAAATGGGATCAGCCCCAGCATTTT. It encodes CATTGTKWDQPQHF.

Points on this clonotype: A read error may explain this, as a much larger clone is one base away. No conserved phenylalanine or tryptophan ends this CDR3, so it is likely a read error. The chain has TRBV12-3 or TRBV12-4 and TRBJ1-2; D is possibly TRBD1 (5 bases). The CDR3 length is 12 residues. Trimming took off 6 bases at V and 10 bases at J, with 15 bases between the two ends. The CDR3, as DNA: TGTGCCAGCAGCCCCCCGGGACTCCTCTACACCTCC. Translating gives CASSPPGLLYTS.

This clonotype was recorded many times. This chain links TRBV11-2 with TRBJ2-3; D gene unclear. The ends were cut back, 5 bases at V and 0 bases at J, with 6 bases in the middle. Per the germline V gene, CDR1 is SGHAT and CDR2 is FQNNGV. CDR3 length: 13 residues. The DNA of the CDR3 is TGTGCCAGCAGCCTTGGGAGCACAGATACGCAGTATTTT. It yields the protein CASSLGSTDTQYF.

The chain uses TRBV7-9 and TRBJ2-6; TRBD1 matches at 11 bases. From germline, CDR1 is SEHNR and CDR2 FQNEAQ (reference sequence). With V trimmed by 5 bases and J by 4 bases, 10 bases remained unmatched. The CDR3 is 18 residues long. The CDR3 DNA is TGTGCCAGCAGCCCCCGGACAGGGGGCGTGGTAGGGGCCAACGTCCTGACTTTC. Encoded protein: CASSPRTGGVVGANVLTF.

The chain recombines TRBV24-1 with TRBJ2-5, with 7 bases matching TRBD2. The CDR3 has 18 residues. Germline CDR1 reads KGHDR; CDR2 reads SFDVKD. Losses at the gene ends were 4 bases for V and 4 bases for J; bases not matched to a gene: 17. CDR3 bases: TGTGCCACCAGTGACCTTTTGGGGGGGGACGCGTATAGAGAGACCCAGTACTTC. It codes for CATSDLLGGDAYRETQYF.

This clonotype was detected ten times or more. This chain joins TRBV27 and TRBJ1-5; no clear D gene. The V end lost 3 bases, the J end lost 3 bases, and 6 bases lay between the germline ends. This CDR3 is 13 amino acids long. CDR1 and CDR2 from the germline V gene are MNHEY and SMNVEV (reference sequence). CDR3 sequence reads: CASSLALNQPQHF. As DNA, the CDR3 is TGTGCCAGCAGTTTGGCCCTCAATCAGCCCCAGCATTTT.

This chain connects TRBV27 to TRBJ2-1; 10 nucleotides align to TRBD2. The CDR3 totals 13 residues. V lost 7 bases and J lost 13; bases outside the gene matches: 10. Germline V gene lookup returns CDR1 MNHEY and CDR2 SMNVEV (reference sequence). CDR3 loop: CASNLAGVGPQFF. Written as DNA, the CDR3 is TGTGCCAGCAATCTAGCGGGAGTGGGCCCACAGTTCTTC.

This clonotype showed up just a few times. The chain has TRBV13 and TRBJ2-5; perhaps TRBD2 as D (6 bases). Between the trimmed V and J ends, which lost 3 bases and 5 bases, there was a span of 10 bases. Germline CDR1 reads PRHDT; CDR2 reads FYEKMQ (reference sequence). The CDR3 consists of 13 residues. CDR3 protein: CASSFGGWETQYF. The CDR3 coding sequence is TGTGCCAGCAGCTTCGGGGGATGGGAGACCCAGTACTTC.

This chain connects TRBV3-1 to TRBJ1-2, with D unclear. Trimming took off 0 bases at V and 9 bases at J, with 14 bases between the two ends. The length of the CDR3 is 14 residues. From germline, CDR1 is LGHDT and CDR2 YNNKEL (reference sequence). CDR3 coding DNA: TGTGCCAGCAGCCAAGATCTAGCCTTTAGAAGCTACACCTTC. Protein sequence: CASSQDLAFRSYTF.

With regard to this clonotype: A read error may be the cause here, since a much bigger clone is one base away. The chain uses TRBV12-3 or TRBV12-4 and TRBJ2-6; D is possibly TRBD1 (6 bases). CDR3 length equals 16 residues. For the CDR3, the DNA is TGTGCCAGCAGTGGACAGTCATTCTCTGGGGCCAGCGTCCTGACTTTC. The encoded protein is CASSGQSFSGASVLTF.

The J gene is TRBJ1-1, the V gene TRBV27; 8 bases are shared with TRBD1. CDR3 length: 14 residues. The V and J ends lost 5 bases and 3 bases, in that order; junction bases with no gene match: 5. Germline values: CDR1 MNHEY, CDR2 SMNVEV (reference sequence). As DNA, the CDR3 is TGTGCCAGCAGTAACTCGGACAGGGACACTGAAGCTTTCTTT. Translating gives CASSNSDRDTEAFF.

This chain uses TRBV7-8 with TRBJ2-2; 13 positions match TRBD2. Trimming removed 5 bases from V and 5 bases from J; junction bases left unmatched: 5. This CDR3 comprises 16 residues. Germline CDR1 SGHVS, CDR2 FQNEAQ. As DNA, the CDR3 is TGTGCCAGCAGCCACGGACTAGCGGGAGCTACCGGGGAGCTGTTTTTT. This encodes CASSHGLAGATGELFF.

Only one count was recorded for this clonotype. This chain links TRBV5-8 with TRBJ2-7; D unclear. The CDR3 runs 11 residues. Germline V lookup: CDR1 SGHTS, CDR2 YDEGEE. V was trimmed by 2 bases and J by 6 bases, leaving 6 bases between them. CDR3 nucleotides: TGTGCCAGCAGCTTTTTAAGCGAGCAGTACTTC. It yields the protein CASSFLSEQYF.